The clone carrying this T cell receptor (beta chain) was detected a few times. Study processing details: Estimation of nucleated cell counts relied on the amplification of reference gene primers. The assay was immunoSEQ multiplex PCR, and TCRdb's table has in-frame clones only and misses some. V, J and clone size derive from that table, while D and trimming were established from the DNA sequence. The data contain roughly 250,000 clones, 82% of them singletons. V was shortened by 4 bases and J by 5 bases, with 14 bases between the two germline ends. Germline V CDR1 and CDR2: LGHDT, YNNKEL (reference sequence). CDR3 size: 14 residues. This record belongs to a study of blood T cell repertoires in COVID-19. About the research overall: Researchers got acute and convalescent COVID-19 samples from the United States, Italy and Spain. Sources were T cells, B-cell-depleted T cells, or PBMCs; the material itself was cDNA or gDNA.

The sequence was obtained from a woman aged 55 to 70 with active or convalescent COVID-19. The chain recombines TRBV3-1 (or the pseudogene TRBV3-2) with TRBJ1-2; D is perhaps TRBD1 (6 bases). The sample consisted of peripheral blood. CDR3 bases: TGTGCCAGCAGCCGTGGGGGCCCAAGGTATGGCTACACCTTC. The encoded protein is CASSRGGPRYGYTF.